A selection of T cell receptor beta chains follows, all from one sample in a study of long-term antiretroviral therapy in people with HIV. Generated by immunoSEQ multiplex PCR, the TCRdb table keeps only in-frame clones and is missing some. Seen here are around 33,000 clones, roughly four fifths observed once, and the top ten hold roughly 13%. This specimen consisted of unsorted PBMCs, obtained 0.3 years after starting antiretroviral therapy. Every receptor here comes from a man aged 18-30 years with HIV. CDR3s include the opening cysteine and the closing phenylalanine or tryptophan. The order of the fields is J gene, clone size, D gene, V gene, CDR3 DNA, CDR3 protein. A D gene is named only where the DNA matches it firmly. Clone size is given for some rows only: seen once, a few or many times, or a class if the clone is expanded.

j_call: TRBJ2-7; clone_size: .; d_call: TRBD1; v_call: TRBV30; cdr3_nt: TGTGCCTGGATGGGACAGGAGACCTCCTACGAGCAGTACTTC; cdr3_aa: CAWMGQETSYEQYF
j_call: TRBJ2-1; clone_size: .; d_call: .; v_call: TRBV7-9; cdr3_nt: TGTGCCAGCAGCTTAGGGGGAATTCCCTCTGAGCAGTTCTTC; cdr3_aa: CASSLGGIPSEQFF
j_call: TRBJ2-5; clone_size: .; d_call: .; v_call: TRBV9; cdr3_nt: TGTGCCAGCAGCCCCCCCCGAGCCTATGAGACCCAGTACTTC; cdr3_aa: CASSPPRAYETQYF
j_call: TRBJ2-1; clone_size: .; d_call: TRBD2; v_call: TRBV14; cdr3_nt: TGTGCCAGCAGCCAAGGACTAGCGGGATATAATGAGCAGTTCTTC; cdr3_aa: CASSQGLAGYNEQFF
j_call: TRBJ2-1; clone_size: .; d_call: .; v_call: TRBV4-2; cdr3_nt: TGTGCCAGCAGCCAACCGGGAGTGGGTGAGCAGTTCTTC; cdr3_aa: CASSQPGVGEQFF
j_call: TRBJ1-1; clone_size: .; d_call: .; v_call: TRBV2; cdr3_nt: TGTGCCAGCAGTCCGAAAGACACCCTGAACACTGAAGCTTTCTTT; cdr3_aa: CASSPKDTLNTEAFF
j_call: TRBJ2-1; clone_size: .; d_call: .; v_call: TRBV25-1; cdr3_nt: TGTGCCAGCAGTGCAGGGGGGGGACAGTACTACAATGAGCAGTTCTTC; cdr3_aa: CASSAGGGQYYNEQFF
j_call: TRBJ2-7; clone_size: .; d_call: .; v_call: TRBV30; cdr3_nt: TGTGCCTGGGCTTACAGCTCCTACGAGCAGTACTTC; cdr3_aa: CAWAYSSYEQYF
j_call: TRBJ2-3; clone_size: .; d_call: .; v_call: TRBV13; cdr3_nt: TGTGCCAGCAGCTTAGGGGCAGACTACCTAGGGACAGATACGCAGTATTTT; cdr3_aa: CASSLGADYLGTDTQYF
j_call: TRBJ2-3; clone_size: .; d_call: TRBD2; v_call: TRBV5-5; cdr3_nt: TGTGCCAGCAGCGGGACTAGCGGCACAGATACGCAGTATTTT; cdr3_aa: CASSGTSGTDTQYF
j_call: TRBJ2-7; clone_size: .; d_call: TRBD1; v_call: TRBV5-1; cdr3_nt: TGCGCCAGCAGCTTGGCCGGGAAAGGGGGCGACGAGCAGTACTTC; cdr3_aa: CASSLAGKGGDEQYF
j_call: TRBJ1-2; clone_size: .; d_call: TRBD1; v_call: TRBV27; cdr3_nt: TGTGCCAGCAGTTTGGACAGGGGTGGGTATGGCTACACCTTC; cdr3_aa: CASSLDRGGYGYTF
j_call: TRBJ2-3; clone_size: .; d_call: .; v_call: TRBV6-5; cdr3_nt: TGTGCCAGCAGTTACTCGTTCGCGGGAGATACGCAGTATTTT; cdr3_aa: CASSYSFAGDTQYF
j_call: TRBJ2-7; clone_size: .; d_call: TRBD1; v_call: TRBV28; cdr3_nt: TGTGCCAGCAGTTTCCCTAGCACTACAGGGGGTTACTACGAGCAGTACTTC; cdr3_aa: CASSFPSTTGGYYEQYF
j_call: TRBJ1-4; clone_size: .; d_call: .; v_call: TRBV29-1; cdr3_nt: TGCACCGCCGGGCGGCAAGGTGAAAAACTGTTTTTT; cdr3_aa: CTAGRQGEKLFF
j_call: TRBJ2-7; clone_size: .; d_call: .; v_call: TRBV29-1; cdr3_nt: TGCAGCGTCGCCGGCCGGACATATAGCTCCTACGAGCAGTACTTC; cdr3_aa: CSVAGRTYSSYEQYF
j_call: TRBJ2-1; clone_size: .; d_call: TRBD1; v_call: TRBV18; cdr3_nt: TGTGCCAGCTCATCGGGACAGGGATCCTACAATGAGCAGTTCTTC; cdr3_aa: CASSSGQGSYNEQFF
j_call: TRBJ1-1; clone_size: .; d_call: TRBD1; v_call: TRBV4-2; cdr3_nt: TGTGCCAGCAGCCAGGTCCGGGACAGGGGAGAGGGCACTGAAGCTTTCTTT; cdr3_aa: CASSQVRDRGEGTEAFF
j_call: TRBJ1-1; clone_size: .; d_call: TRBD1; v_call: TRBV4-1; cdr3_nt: TGCGCCAGCAGCCAAGGGTCTACCGACAGGGGGCGGGGTACTGAAGCTTTCTTT; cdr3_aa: CASSQGSTDRGRGTEAFF
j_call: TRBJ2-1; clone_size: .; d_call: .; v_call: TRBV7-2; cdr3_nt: TGTGCCAGCAGCTCAGAGCGGGCCTACAATGAGCAGTTCTTC; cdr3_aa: CASSSERAYNEQFF
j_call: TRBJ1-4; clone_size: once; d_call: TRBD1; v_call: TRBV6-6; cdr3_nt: TGTGCCAGCAGACCGACTGGACAGGGCGGTAATGAAAAACTGTTTTTT; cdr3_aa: CASRPTGQGGNEKLFF
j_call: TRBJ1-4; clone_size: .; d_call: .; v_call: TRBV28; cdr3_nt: TGTGCCAGCAGTGACCTGGACGCGGTCTCGAATGAAAAACTGTTTTTT; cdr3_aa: CASSDLDAVSNEKLFF
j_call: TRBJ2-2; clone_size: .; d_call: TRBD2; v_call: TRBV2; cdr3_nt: TGTGCCAGCAGTGTTATGGGGGGGACCGGGGAGCTGTTTTTT; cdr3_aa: CASSVMGGTGELFF
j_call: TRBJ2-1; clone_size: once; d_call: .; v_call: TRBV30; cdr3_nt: TGTGCCTGGAGCCCCGAGCACAATGAGCAGTTCTTC; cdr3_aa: CAWSPEHNEQFF
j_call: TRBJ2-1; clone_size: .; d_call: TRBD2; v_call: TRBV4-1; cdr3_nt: TGCGCCAGCAGCCACAAGGAGGGCGGACTAGCGGGAACCTACAATGAGCAGTTCTTC; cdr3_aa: CASSHKEGGLAGTYNEQFF
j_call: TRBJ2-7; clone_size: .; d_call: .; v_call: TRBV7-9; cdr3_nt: TGTGCCAGCAGCTTAGACGGAGTCAGAGAGCAGTACTTC; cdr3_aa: CASSLDGVREQYF
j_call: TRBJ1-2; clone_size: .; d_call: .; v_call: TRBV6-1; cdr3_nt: TGTGCCAGCAGTGAAGATTACAGTGTTAACTATGGCTACACCTTC; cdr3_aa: CASSEDYSVNYGYTF
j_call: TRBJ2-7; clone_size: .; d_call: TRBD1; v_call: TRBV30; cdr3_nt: TGTGCCTGGATGGGACAGGAGACCTCCTACGAGCAGTACTTC; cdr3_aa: CAWMGQETSYEQYF
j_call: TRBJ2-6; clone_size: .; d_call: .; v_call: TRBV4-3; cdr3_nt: TGCGCCAGCAGCCAAGAAGCCGGGGCTGGGGCCAACGTCCTGACTTTC; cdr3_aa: CASSQEAGAGANVLTF
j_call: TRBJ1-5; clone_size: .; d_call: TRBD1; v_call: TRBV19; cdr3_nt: TGTGCCAGTAGTAGACAGGGGAAAGGTCAGCCCCAGCATTTT; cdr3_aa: CASSRQGKGQPQHF
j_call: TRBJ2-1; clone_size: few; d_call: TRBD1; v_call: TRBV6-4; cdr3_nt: TGTGCCACCTCGATCTCTCCGGGGACAGGGGACAATGAGCAGTTCTTC; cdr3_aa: CATSISPGTGDNEQFF
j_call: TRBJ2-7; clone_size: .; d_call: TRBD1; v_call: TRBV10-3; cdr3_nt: TGTGCCATCAGTGACCCACGGACAGGGTTATCCTACGAGCAGTACTTC; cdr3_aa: CAISDPRTGLSYEQYF
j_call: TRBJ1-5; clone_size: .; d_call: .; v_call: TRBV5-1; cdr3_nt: TGCGCCAGCAGCTTGGGCCCACAGGGATCCAATCAGCCCCAGCATTTT; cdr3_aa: CASSLGPQGSNQPQHF
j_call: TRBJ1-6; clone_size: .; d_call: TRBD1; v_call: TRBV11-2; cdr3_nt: TGTGCCAGCAGCTTCTCCAGGGGGGCGAATTCACCCCTCCACTTT; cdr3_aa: CASSFSRGANSPLHF
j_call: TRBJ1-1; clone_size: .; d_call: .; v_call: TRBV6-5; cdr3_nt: TGTGCCAGCAGTTACAGGGGAGGGACTGAAGCTTTCTTT; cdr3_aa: CASSYRGGTEAFF
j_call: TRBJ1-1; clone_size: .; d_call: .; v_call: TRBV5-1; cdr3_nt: TGCGCCAGCAGCTCGGAGATCATGAACACTGAAGCTTTCTTT; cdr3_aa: CASSSEIMNTEAFF
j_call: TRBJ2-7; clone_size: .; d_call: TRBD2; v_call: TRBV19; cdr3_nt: TGTGCCAGTAGTATGGCGACTAGCGGGACTTACGAGCAGTACTTC; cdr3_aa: CASSMATSGTYEQYF
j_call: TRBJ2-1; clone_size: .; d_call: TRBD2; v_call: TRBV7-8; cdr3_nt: TGTGCCAGCAGCTTATTAGCGGGAGGTTACTCCTACAATGAGCAGTTCTTC; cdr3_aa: CASSLLAGGYSYNEQFF
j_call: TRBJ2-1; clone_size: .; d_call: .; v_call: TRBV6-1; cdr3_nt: TGTGCCAGCAGTGAAGTGGGTGAGCAGTTCTTC; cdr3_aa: CASSEVGEQFF
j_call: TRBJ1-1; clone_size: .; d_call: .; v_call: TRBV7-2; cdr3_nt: TGTGCCAGCAGCTTCACTGGGAACACTGAAGCTTTCTTT; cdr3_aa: CASSFTGNTEAFF
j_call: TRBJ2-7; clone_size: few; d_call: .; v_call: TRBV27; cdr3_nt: TGTGCCAGCAGTTTATTCACCCCCTCTCGGGGGCCAACGCTTCGGCAGTACTTC; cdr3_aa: CASSLFTPSRGPTLRQYF
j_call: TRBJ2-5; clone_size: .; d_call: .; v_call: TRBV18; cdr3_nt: TGTGCCAGCTCACCCCCCGATCAAGAGACCCAGTACTTC; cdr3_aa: CASSPPDQETQYF
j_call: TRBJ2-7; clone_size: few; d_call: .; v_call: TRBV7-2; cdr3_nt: TGTGCCAGCAGCTTAGACGAAGTTTTGCGGAACGTAGACGAGCAGTACTTC; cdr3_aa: CASSLDEVLRNVDEQYF
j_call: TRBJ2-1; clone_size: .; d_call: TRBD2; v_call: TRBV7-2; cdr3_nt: TGTGCCAGCAGCATCGCGGGAGCCAATGAGCAGTTCTTC; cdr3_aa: CASSIAGANEQFF
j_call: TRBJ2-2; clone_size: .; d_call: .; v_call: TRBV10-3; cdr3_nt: TGTGCCATCAAGGACACCGGGGAGCTGTTTTTT; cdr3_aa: CAIKDTGELFF
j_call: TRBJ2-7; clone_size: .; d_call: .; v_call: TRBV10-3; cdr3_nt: TGTGCCATCAGTGACCTTAGGGGGGACTCCTACGAGCAGTACTTC; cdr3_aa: CAISDLRGDSYEQYF
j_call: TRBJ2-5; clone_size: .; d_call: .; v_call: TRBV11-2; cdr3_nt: TGTGCCAGCAGTAGAGGCAGTCAAGAGACCCAGTACTTC; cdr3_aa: CASSRGSQETQYF
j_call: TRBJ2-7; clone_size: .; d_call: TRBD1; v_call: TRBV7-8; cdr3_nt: TGTGCCAGCAGCTTAGCGGGACAGGGCTACGAGCAGTACTTC; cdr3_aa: CASSLAGQGYEQYF
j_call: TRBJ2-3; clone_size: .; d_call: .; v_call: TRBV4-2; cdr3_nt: TGTGCCAGCAGCCAAGGGGGAGAGTCAGATACGCAGTATTTT; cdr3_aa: CASSQGGESDTQYF
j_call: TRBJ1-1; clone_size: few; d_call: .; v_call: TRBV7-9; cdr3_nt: TGTGCCAGCAGGATGGAAGGGTACACTGAAGCTTTCTTT; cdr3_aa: CASRMEGYTEAFF
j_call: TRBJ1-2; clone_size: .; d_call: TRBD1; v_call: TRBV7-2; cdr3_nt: TGTGCCAGCAGCTCCCGCACGGACAGGGCCTGGGGCTACACCTTC; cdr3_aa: CASSSRTDRAWGYTF
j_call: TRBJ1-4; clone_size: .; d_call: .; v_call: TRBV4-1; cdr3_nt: TGCGCCAGCAGCCAAGAATGGGAAAATGAAAAACTGTTTTTT; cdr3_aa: CASSQEWENEKLFF
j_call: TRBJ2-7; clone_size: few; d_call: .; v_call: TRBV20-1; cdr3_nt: TGCAGTGCACCCGACCCGAGGCAGTACTTC; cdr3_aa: CSAPDPRQYF